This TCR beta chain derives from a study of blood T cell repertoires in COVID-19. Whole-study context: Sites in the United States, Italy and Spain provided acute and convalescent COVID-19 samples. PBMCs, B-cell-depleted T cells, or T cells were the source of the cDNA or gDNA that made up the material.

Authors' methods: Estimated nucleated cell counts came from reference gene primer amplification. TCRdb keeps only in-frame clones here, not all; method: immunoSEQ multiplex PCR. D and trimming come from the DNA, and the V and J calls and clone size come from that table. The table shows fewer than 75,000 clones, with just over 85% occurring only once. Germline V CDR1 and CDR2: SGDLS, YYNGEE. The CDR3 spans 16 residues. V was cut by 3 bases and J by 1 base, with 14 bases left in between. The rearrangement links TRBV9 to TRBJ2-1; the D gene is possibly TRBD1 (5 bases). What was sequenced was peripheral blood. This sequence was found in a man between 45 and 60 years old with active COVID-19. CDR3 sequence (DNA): TGTGCCAGCAGCGCCGTGGTTCAGGGTTCCTACAATGAGCAGTTCTTC. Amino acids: CASSAVVQGSYNEQFF.